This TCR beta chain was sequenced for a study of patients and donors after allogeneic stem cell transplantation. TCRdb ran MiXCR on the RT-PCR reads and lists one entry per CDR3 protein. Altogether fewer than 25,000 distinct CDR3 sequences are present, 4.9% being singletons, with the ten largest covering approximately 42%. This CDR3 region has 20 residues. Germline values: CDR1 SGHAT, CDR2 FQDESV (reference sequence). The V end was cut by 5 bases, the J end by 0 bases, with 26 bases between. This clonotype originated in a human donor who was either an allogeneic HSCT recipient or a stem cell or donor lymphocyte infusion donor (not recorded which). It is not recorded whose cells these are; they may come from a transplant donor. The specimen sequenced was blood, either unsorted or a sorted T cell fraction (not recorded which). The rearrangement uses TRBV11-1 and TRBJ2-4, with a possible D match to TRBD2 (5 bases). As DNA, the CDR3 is TGTGCCAGCAGCCTCCGGGCGGGCCCCCCTAACCGATTAGCCAAAAACATTCAGTACTTC. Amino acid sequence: CASSLRAGPPNRLAKNIQYF.